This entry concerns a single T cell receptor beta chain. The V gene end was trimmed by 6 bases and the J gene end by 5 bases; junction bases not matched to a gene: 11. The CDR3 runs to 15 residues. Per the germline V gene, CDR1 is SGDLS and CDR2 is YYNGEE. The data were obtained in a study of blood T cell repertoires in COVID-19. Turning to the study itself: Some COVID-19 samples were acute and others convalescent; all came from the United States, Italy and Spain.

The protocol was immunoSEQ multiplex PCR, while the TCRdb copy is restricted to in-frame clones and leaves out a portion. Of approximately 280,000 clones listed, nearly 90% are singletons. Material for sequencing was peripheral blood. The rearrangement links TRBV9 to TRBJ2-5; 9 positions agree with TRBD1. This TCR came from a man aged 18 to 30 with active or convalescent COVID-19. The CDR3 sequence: CASTGGTGWGETQYF. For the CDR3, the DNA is TGTGCCAGCACCGGCGGGACAGGGTGGGGGGAGACCCAGTACTTC.